These 6 T cell receptor beta chains share one sample of origin, sequenced in a study of OX40 agonist ivuxolimab in advanced cancers. Profiled with immunoSEQ multiplex PCR; TCRdb holds only in-frame clones, not every one. The top ten hold around 49% of the sample, which has about 20,000 clones, around four fifths seen once. The source was CD4+ or CD8+ T cells sorted from blood, collected in a trial of the OX40 agonist ivuxolimab. The receptors originated from an adult with an advanced solid tumor such as melanoma, head and neck, liver or kidney cancer.

The chain uses TRBV4-3 and TRBJ1-4, with TRBD1 matching 10 bases. The CDR3 extends over 16 amino acids. Looked up from germline, CDR1 is LGHNA and CDR2 is YSLEER. J gave up 4 bases and V 4 bases, and 6 bases lay outside the gene matches. The CDR3: CASSPGWTGGNEKLFF. The CDR3 DNA follows: TGCGCCAGCAGCCCAGGATGGACAGGGGGTAATGAAAAACTGTTTTTT.

The chain combines TRBV4-1 with TRBJ2-5; tentatively, D is TRBD1 or TRBD2 (5 bases each). Germline V lookup: CDR1 MGHRA, CDR2 YSYEKL. Trimming pared 4 bases from V and 2 bases from J, leaving 11 bases between. The CDR3 totals 14 residues. CDR3 sequence (DNA): TGCGCCAGCAGCCCCCTGGGGGTACAAGAGACCCAGTACTTC. Translating gives CASSPLGVQETQYF.

The rearrangement uses TRBV29-1 and TRBJ1-1; D is uncertain. This CDR3 has 13 residues. The ends were cut back, 7 bases at V and 1 base at J, with 13 bases in the middle. The germline V gene encodes CDR1 SQVTM and CDR2 ANQGSEA. This CDR3 is CSAVPVENTEAFF. In nucleotides, the CDR3 is TGCAGCGCTGTACCAGTGGAGAACACTGAAGCTTTCTTT. The full variable domain, in which reference TRBV29-1 and TRBJ1-1 provide the parts outside the CDR3, is SAVISQKPSRDICQRGTSLTIQCQVDSQVTMMFWYRQQPGQSLTLIATANQGSEATYESGFVIDKFPISRPNLTFSTLTVSNMSPEDSSIYLCSAVPVENTEAFFGQGTRLTVV.

V usage is TRBV11-2 and J usage is TRBJ1-2; D gene uncertain. CDR3 length: 15 residues. Per the germline V gene, CDR1 is SGHAT and CDR2 is FQNNGV. The ends were cut back, 5 bases at V and 5 bases at J, with 18 bases in the middle. Here the CDR3 DNA reads TGTGCCAGCAGCCCAAGGGTGGGGTCGTGGTATGGCTACACCTTC. Translated, it gives CASSPRVGSWYGYTF.

This chain joins TRBV9 and TRBJ2-3, with a possible D match to TRBD2 (6 bases). The CDR3 runs 16 residues. Germline CDR1 reads SGDLS; CDR2 reads YYNGEE. Trimming took off 0 bases at V and 4 bases at J, with 15 bases between the two ends. In nucleotides, the CDR3 is TGTGCCAGCAGCGTAGGGACTATCCGGAATTCAGATACGCAGTATTTT. Residues: CASSVGTIRNSDTQYF.

This clone appeared a single time. The rearrangement links TRBV9 to TRBJ2-2; D may match TRBD1 or TRBD2 (6 bases each). There are 16 residues in the CDR3. CDR1 is SGDLS and CDR2 is YYNGEE in the germline V gene. V gave up 4 bases and J gave up 3 bases, with 16 bases separating them. The CDR3 region is CASSSLGGGDTGELFF. CDR3 nucleotides: TGTGCCAGCAGCTCCTTAGGGGGAGGTGACACCGGGGAGCTGTTTTTT.